Described below is a single TCR beta chain sequence and its context. Only a few counts were recorded for this clonotype. The clone's antigen remains unknown. Base qualities are not provided; no much larger clone lies one nucleotide away. The sample was run on an Illumina NovaSeq 6000. TCR cDNA was synthesized by 5'RACE template switching, which introduced a universal primer site and unique molecular identifiers. Priming for cDNA synthesis came from both the TCR alpha and TCR beta constant segments. Library amplification involved two PCR steps, and the second step added sample barcodes and sequencing adapters. Sequencing of the libraries was done on either Illumina HiSeq 2500 (2x100 bp) or NovaSeq (2x150 bp). In the paper's pipeline: Demultiplexing of reads and collapsing into UMI consensus sequences were performed with MIGEC, and V(D)J alignment was carried out with MiXCR. Vaccine-responding clonotypes were identified with edgeR using replicate PBMC samples, with FDR below 0.01 and a log2 fold change above 5 up to day 15 being required. CD4 or CD8 identity was assigned to each bulk clonotype according to whether the clonotype was present at higher abundance in the sequenced CD4 repertoire or the sequenced CD8 repertoire. The public reads were reprocessed in TCRdb via fastp at Q25 and MiXCR, keeping in-frame beta chains. Identical CDR3 proteins give one entry, which carries the most common genes and DNA. In this record, the V and J calls reflect TCRdb's handling and not the investigators' own analysis. The sample records a few hundred thousand distinct CDR3 sequences, 18% of which are singletons. The ten most abundant clones make up 18% of the sample.

The germline ends are 7 bases apart after V is trimmed by 3 bases and J by 5 bases. Its CDR3 holds 13 amino acids, cysteine through phenylalanine. Only the CDR3 portion is preserved as DNA: 39 bases, with reading frame beginning at the first base. Reading the label with the study, this specimen's treatment or condition is: live attenuated yellow fever vaccine strain. At each blood-draw timepoint, two biological replicates of bulk PBMCs were collected. PBMCs were isolated from peripheral blood using a standard Ficoll-Paque protocol. TriZol was used to extract RNA from bulk PBMCs, from CD4 and CD8 fractions, and from dextramer-positive and dextramer-negative fractions. The sample comes from a study of T cells after yellow fever vaccination (dated by TCRdb to about 2019). About the investigation overall: The SMART-Seq v4 Ultra Low Input RNA kit was used to prepare libraries from fractions with low cell numbers. To follow T-cell clones before and after both primary and booster YFV17D yellow fever vaccination, bulk TCR alpha and beta repertoires underwent longitudinal sequencing. Bulk PBMC replicates and cell subsets were isolated from blood drawn at multiple timepoints before and after both primary and secondary immunization. Two healthy male donors, one aged 18 to 30 and one aged 30 to 39 years, were included in the cohort. Overall study outcomes, separate from this receptor: A small fraction of clonotypes showed up in both the CD4 and CD8 compartments, probably as a result of convergent recombination. After the booster, most of the clones that had expanded following primary vaccination were detected again (almost 98% of CD4 and around 90% of CD8), which suggests that memory was broadly maintained. Computational filtering was required because FACS-sorted repertoires could contain abundant contaminating clonotypes from the bulk population. Compared with the primary T-cell response, the secondary T-cell response was weaker but faster, peaking on day 5 rather than day 15. Because the study included only two donors, the extent to which the findings can be generalized is limited.

This specimen consisted of PBMCs, obtained before the yellow fever booster vaccination. This receptor was obtained from a man younger than 35 who received the YFV17D yellow fever vaccine. The sequence is built from TRBV12-3 or TRBV12-4 and TRBJ1-4; the D gene is not confidently resolved. The CDR3 in this case is CASSFYSNEKLFF. The sequence in DNA is TGTGCCAGCAGTTTTTACAGCAATGAAAAACTGTTTTTT.